This T cell receptor beta chain was identified in a study of control samples from healthy donors and cancer patients. Germline V gene sequence: CDR1 SGHDT, CDR2 YYEEEE. The CDR3 has 15 amino acids. The V segment lost 4 bases and the J segment 2 bases; nucleotides outside the gene matches: 7. Sequencing used immunoSEQ multiplex PCR; TCRdb keeps in-frame clones, though not all of them. The sample lists about 150,000 clones, around 88% seen once, with approximately 1.6% in the top ten. The sequencing sample was made of blood. The sequence derives from a man younger than 35 in good health. V and J are TRBV5-6 and TRBJ1-2, with 8 positions matching TRBD1. The CDR3 here is CASSGPGQENYGYTF. The CDR3 DNA is TGTGCCAGCAGCGGACCGGGACAGGAGAACTATGGCTACACCTTC.